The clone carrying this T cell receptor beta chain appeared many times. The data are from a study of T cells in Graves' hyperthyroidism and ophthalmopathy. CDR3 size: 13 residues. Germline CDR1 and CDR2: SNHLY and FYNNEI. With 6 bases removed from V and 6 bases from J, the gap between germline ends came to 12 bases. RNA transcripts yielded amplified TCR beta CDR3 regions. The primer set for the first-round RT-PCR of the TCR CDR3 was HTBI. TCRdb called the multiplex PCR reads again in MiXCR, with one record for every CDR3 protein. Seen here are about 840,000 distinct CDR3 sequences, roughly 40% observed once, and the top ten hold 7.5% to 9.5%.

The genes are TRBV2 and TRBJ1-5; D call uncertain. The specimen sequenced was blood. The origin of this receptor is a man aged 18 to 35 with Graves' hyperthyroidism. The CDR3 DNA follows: TGTGCCAGCAGCCAGAGGTCAGGTCAGCCCCAGCATTTT. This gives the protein CASSQRSGQPQHF.